A selection of T cell receptor beta chains follows, all from one sample in a study of T-cell memory formation after mild COVID-19. In TCRdb, the 5' RACE reads were re-called with MiXCR into one record per CDR3 protein. The table includes under 300,000 distinct CDR3 sequences, under 8.5% detected once. The sample was PBMCs or a T cell subset sorted from them (not recorded which). The receptors originated from a man in his late teens or twenties who had mild COVID-19 (a few samples of this study predate the infection). Cell type and time point are not known. Both conserved end residues are part of each CDR3. A D gene is named only where the DNA matches it firmly. Some rows have no size entry. The others give once, few or many, or a class for an expanded clone.

d_gene: NA
v_gene: TRBV7-9
abundance: NA
j_gene: TRBJ2-2
CDR3aa: CASSLSRTANTGELFF

d_gene: NA
v_gene: TRBV7-3
abundance: many
j_gene: TRBJ2-5
CDR3aa: CASSLDPEETQYF

d_gene: NA
v_gene: TRBV28
abundance: few
j_gene: TRBJ2-4
CDR3aa: CASSLSRGWNIQYF

d_gene: TRBD1
v_gene: TRBV7-3
abundance: few
j_gene: TRBJ2-2
CDR3aa: CASSRTGLTGELFF

d_gene: TRBD1
v_gene: TRBV30
abundance: NA
j_gene: TRBJ1-4
CDR3aa: CAWSPPDRVSEKLFF

d_gene: TRBD2
v_gene: TRBV7-6
abundance: few
j_gene: TRBJ2-3
CDR3aa: CASSPHSGPNTDTQYF

d_gene: TRBD1
v_gene: TRBV10-3
abundance: many
j_gene: TRBJ1-3
CDR3aa: CAISEGQGPSGNTIYF

d_gene: NA
v_gene: TRBV12-3/TRBV12-4
abundance: NA
j_gene: TRBJ1-5
CDR3aa: CASSPERSNQPQHF

d_gene: NA
v_gene: TRBV29-1
abundance: NA
j_gene: TRBJ1-1
CDR3aa: CSVDRNTEAFF

d_gene: TRBD1
v_gene: TRBV7-2
abundance: few
j_gene: TRBJ1-4
CDR3aa: CASSLDRGEKLFF

d_gene: NA
v_gene: TRBV5-6
abundance: NA
j_gene: TRBJ1-5
CDR3aa: CASSFGVDQPQHF

d_gene: NA
v_gene: TRBV5-6
abundance: NA
j_gene: TRBJ1-4
CDR3aa: CASSLVWAREKLFF

d_gene: NA
v_gene: TRBV9
abundance: many
j_gene: TRBJ1-5
CDR3aa: CASSADQPQHF

d_gene: TRBD1
v_gene: TRBV24-1
abundance: few
j_gene: TRBJ2-3
CDR3aa: CATRGTGNTDTQYF

d_gene: TRBD1
v_gene: TRBV6-2/TRBV6-3
abundance: many
j_gene: TRBJ2-1
CDR3aa: CASRTTTRGTGKKQFF

d_gene: NA
v_gene: TRBV7-9
abundance: NA
j_gene: TRBJ1-5
CDR3aa: CASSLGVIGGFNQPQHF

d_gene: TRBD2
v_gene: TRBV10-3
abundance: NA
j_gene: TRBJ2-7
CDR3aa: CAISVLAGDEQYF

d_gene: NA
v_gene: TRBV5-1
abundance: NA
j_gene: TRBJ2-4
CDR3aa: CASSLAPDIKNIQYF

d_gene: TRBD2
v_gene: TRBV12-3/TRBV12-4
abundance: many
j_gene: TRBJ2-1
CDR3aa: CASSSPRLAGGRADEQFF

d_gene: NA
v_gene: TRBV9
abundance: NA
j_gene: TRBJ2-1
CDR3aa: CASSVLGGANEQFF

d_gene: TRBD1
v_gene: TRBV6-1
abundance: many
j_gene: TRBJ1-2
CDR3aa: CASIATRQGVLNYGYTF

d_gene: NA
v_gene: TRBV11-2
abundance: NA
j_gene: TRBJ1-4
CDR3aa: CASSRANEKLFF

d_gene: NA
v_gene: TRBV7-9
abundance: few
j_gene: TRBJ2-3
CDR3aa: CASRHPGVLTDTQYF

d_gene: TRBD2
v_gene: TRBV7-2
abundance: NA
j_gene: TRBJ2-2
CDR3aa: CASSFSGGHTGELFF

d_gene: NA
v_gene: TRBV4-3
abundance: NA
j_gene: TRBJ2-3
CDR3aa: CASSQAGRRFADTQYF

d_gene: NA
v_gene: TRBV5-1
abundance: NA
j_gene: TRBJ2-5
CDR3aa: CASSPERGMAQYF

d_gene: TRBD1
v_gene: TRBV6-5
abundance: few
j_gene: TRBJ2-1
CDR3aa: CASSFRDRGRDEQFF

d_gene: TRBD1
v_gene: TRBV24-1
abundance: many
j_gene: TRBJ2-3
CDR3aa: CATSEDRPTDTQYF

d_gene: NA
v_gene: TRBV5-1
abundance: many
j_gene: TRBJ2-3
CDR3aa: CASSLGGESTDTQYF

d_gene: NA
v_gene: TRBV2
abundance: few
j_gene: TRBJ2-7
CDR3aa: CASSAWTESEQYF

d_gene: NA
v_gene: TRBV7-8
abundance: NA
j_gene: TRBJ1-1
CDR3aa: CASSLMAASFDTEAFF

d_gene: NA
v_gene: TRBV7-2
abundance: NA
j_gene: TRBJ1-1
CDR3aa: CASSPFNRAGTEAFF

d_gene: NA
v_gene: TRBV20-1
abundance: NA
j_gene: TRBJ2-3
CDR3aa: CSARWGGDTQYF

d_gene: NA
v_gene: TRBV10-3
abundance: NA
j_gene: TRBJ2-4
CDR3aa: CAISEGQVEAKNIQYF

d_gene: NA
v_gene: TRBV20-1
abundance: few
j_gene: TRBJ2-3
CDR3aa: CSATPGAHTDTQYF

d_gene: NA
v_gene: TRBV9
abundance: NA
j_gene: TRBJ1-6
CDR3aa: CASSVGKGSSYNSPLHF

d_gene: NA
v_gene: TRBV4-2
abundance: few
j_gene: TRBJ2-4
CDR3aa: CASSQVGSGLDIQYF

d_gene: NA
v_gene: TRBV7-2
abundance: few
j_gene: TRBJ1-1
CDR3aa: CASSLEVLGNTEAFF

d_gene: NA
v_gene: TRBV6-5
abundance: NA
j_gene: TRBJ2-5
CDR3aa: CASSSGGEETQYF

d_gene: NA
v_gene: TRBV3-1
abundance: once
j_gene: TRBJ1-2
CDR3aa: CASSQAAEIIF

d_gene: NA
v_gene: TRBV18
abundance: NA
j_gene: TRBJ2-5
CDR3aa: CASSPEGSAETQYF

d_gene: NA
v_gene: TRBV6-2/TRBV6-3
abundance: NA
j_gene: TRBJ2-2
CDR3aa: CASSPVTDVTGELFF

d_gene: NA
v_gene: TRBV14
abundance: NA
j_gene: TRBJ2-1
CDR3aa: CASSHQGGTTYNEQFF

d_gene: NA
v_gene: TRBV12-3/TRBV12-4
abundance: many
j_gene: TRBJ2-3
CDR3aa: CASSLRGTDTQYF

d_gene: NA
v_gene: TRBV18
abundance: NA
j_gene: TRBJ1-1
CDR3aa: CASSPYGNGMNTEAFF

d_gene: NA
v_gene: TRBV18
abundance: many
j_gene: TRBJ2-7
CDR3aa: CASSPGAEYEQYF

d_gene: TRBD1
v_gene: TRBV5-1
abundance: many
j_gene: TRBJ1-1
CDR3aa: CASSEDQGARAFF

d_gene: TRBD1
v_gene: TRBV11-2
abundance: few
j_gene: TRBJ2-3
CDR3aa: CASSLVWTGVTDTQYF

d_gene: NA
v_gene: TRBV7-6
abundance: NA
j_gene: TRBJ1-6
CDR3aa: CASSLARGPYNSPLHF

d_gene: NA
v_gene: TRBV6-5
abundance: NA
j_gene: TRBJ1-5
CDR3aa: CASSYSFGQPQHF

d_gene: NA
v_gene: TRBV7-3
abundance: few
j_gene: TRBJ2-3
CDR3aa: CASTDIPDTQYF

d_gene: NA
v_gene: TRBV6-2/TRBV6-3
abundance: few
j_gene: TRBJ1-1
CDR3aa: CASSAQGLFTEAFF

d_gene: NA
v_gene: TRBV12-3/TRBV12-4
abundance: NA
j_gene: TRBJ2-2
CDR3aa: CASSVTGATGELFF

d_gene: TRBD1
v_gene: TRBV12-3/TRBV12-4
abundance: few
j_gene: TRBJ2-1
CDR3aa: CASSSDRAAFQVVGEQFF

d_gene: NA
v_gene: TRBV5-1
abundance: few
j_gene: TRBJ1-4
CDR3aa: CASSSAGTVEKLFF

d_gene: TRBD1
v_gene: TRBV7-8
abundance: few
j_gene: TRBJ1-2
CDR3aa: CASRSTTGGNGYTF

d_gene: NA
v_gene: TRBV5-1
abundance: many
j_gene: TRBJ2-2
CDR3aa: CASSFGLYTGELFF

d_gene: NA
v_gene: TRBV19
abundance: few
j_gene: TRBJ1-1
CDR3aa: CASSIVGFPEAFF